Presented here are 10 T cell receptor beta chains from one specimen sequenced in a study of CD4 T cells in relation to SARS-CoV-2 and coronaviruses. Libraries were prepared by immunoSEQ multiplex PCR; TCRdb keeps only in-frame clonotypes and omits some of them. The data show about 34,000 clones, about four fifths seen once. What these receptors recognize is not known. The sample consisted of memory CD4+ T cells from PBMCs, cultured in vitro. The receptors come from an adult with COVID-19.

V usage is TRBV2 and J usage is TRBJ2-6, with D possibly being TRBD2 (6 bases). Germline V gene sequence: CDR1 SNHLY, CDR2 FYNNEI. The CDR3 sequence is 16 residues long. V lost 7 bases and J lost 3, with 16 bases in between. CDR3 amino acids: CASMGGVLVGANVLTF. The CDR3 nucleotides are TGTGCCAGCATGGGGGGAGTACTGGTTGGGGCCAACGTCCTGACTTTC.

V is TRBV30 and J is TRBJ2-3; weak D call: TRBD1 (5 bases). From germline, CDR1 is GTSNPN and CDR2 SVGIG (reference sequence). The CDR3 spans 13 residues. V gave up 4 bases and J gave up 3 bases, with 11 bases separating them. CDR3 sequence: CAWINQGTDTQYF. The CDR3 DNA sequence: TGTGCCTGGATTAATCAGGGAACAGATACGCAGTATTTT.

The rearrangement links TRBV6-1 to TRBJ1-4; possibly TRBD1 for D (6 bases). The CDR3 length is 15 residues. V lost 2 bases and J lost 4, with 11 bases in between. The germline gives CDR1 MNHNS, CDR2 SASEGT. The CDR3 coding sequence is TGTGCCAGCAGTGAATTCGAGGGGGGTAATGAAAAACTGTTTTTT. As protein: CASSEFEGGNEKLFF.

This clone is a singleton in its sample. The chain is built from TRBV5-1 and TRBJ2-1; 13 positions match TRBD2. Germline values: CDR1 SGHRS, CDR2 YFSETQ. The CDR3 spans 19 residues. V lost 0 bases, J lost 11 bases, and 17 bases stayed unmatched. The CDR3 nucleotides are TGCGCCAGCAGCTTGGCCGTTTATGGAGGGACTAGCGGGGCCGGTAAGCAGTTCTTC. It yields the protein CASSLAVYGGTSGAGKQFF.

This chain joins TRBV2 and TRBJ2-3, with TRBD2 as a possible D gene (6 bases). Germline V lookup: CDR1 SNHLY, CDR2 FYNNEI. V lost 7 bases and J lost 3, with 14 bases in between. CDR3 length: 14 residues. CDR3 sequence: CASTLGTRTDTQYF. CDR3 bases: TGTGCCAGCACCCTTGGGACTCGGACAGATACGCAGTATTTT.

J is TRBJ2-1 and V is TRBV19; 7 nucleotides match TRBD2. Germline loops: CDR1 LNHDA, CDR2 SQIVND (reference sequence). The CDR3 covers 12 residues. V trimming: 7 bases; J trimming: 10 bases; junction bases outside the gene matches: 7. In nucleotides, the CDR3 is TGTGCCAGTACGAGGTCGGGAGGCGAGCAGTTCTTC. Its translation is CASTRSGGEQFF. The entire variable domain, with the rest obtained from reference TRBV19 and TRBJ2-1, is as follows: DGGITQSPKYLFRKEGQNVTLSCEQNLNHDAMYWYRQDPGQGLRLIYYSQIVNDFQKGDIAEGYSVSREKKESFPLTVTSAQKNPTAFYLCASTRSGGEQFFGPGTRLTVL.

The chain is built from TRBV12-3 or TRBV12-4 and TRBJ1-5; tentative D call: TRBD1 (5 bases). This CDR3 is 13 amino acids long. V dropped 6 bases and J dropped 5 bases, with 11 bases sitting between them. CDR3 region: CASSQGGYQPQHF. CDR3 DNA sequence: TGTGCCAGCAGCCAGGGAGGGTATCAGCCCCAGCATTTT.

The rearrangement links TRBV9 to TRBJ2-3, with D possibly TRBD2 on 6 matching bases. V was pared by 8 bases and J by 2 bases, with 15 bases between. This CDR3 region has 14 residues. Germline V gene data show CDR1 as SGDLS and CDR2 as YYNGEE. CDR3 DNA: TGTGCCAGGGACCCGGGACTCAACACAGATACGCAGTATTTT. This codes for CARDPGLNTDTQYF.

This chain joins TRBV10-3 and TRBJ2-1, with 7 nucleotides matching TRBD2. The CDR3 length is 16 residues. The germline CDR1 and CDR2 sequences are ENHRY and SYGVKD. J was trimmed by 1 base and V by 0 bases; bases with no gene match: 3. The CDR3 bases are TGTGCCATCAGTGAGTCGGGCGGGGGATCCTACAATGAGCAGTTCTTC. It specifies CAISESGGGSYNEQFF.

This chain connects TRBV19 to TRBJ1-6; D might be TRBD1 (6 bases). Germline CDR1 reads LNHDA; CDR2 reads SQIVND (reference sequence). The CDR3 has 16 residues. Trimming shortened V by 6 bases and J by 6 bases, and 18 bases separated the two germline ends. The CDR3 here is CASSRRGQQGNSPLHF. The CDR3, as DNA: TGTGCCAGTAGCCGAAGGGGCCAACAGGGTAATTCACCCCTCCACTTT.